Below, one T cell receptor (beta chain) is given with its context. Its antigen is currently unknown. Only in-frame clones appear in the TCRdb table, and some are missing; sequencing was by immunoSEQ multiplex PCR. The sample consists of about 91,000 clones, 80% to 90% of them appearing once. The data originate from a study of OX40 agonist ivuxolimab in advanced cancers. Study-wide results and caveats: CD8+ T cells showed, on average, more clonal expansion than CD4+ cells. Doses of 0.1 to 3.0 mg/kg were accompanied by clonal expansion of CD4+ and CD8+ blood T cells by week 6.

Sequenced material: CD4+ or CD8+ T cells sorted from blood, taken in a trial of the OX40 agonist ivuxolimab. The source is an adult with an advanced solid tumor such as melanoma, head and neck, liver or kidney cancer.

Here the CDR3 reads CASSPGVAGYNEQFF. The CDR3, as DNA: TGTGCCAGCAGCCCTGGGGTAGCGGGGTACAATGAGCAGTTCTTC. The chain combines TRBV5-5 with TRBJ2-1, with TRBD2 matching 8 bases. In germline, CDR1 is SGHKS, CDR2 YYEKEE (reference sequence). Losses at the gene ends were 4 bases for V and 4 bases for J; bases not matched to a gene: 7. This CDR3 has 15 amino acids.